Shown below are 6 T cell receptor beta chains from a single sample sequenced in a study of cytomegalovirus exposure and HLA in healthy donors. The PCR contained 60 Vbeta and 13 Jbeta primers. The protocol was immunoSEQ multiplex PCR, while the TCRdb copy is restricted to in-frame clones and leaves out a portion. The sample yields roughly 100,000 clones, roughly 12% seen once. Sequenced material: PBMCs. All receptors come from a man aged 40-50 years in good health and CMV-seropositive.

This clone was picked up a small number of times. The genes are TRBV2 and TRBJ2-1; TRBD2 matches 12 bases. Trimming removed 8 bases from V and 6 bases from J; junction bases left unmatched: 2. This CDR3 spans 13 amino acids. Germline CDR1 SNHLY, CDR2 FYNNEI. As DNA, the CDR3 is TGTGCCAGCCGACTAGCGGGAGTCAATGAGCAGTTCTTC. Translation gives CASRLAGVNEQFF.

This clone came up a few times. The V call is TRBV18, the J call TRBJ1-1, with a possible D match to TRBD1 (6 bases). The CDR3 has 15 amino acids. Germline V CDR1 and CDR2: KGHSH, LQKENI. V lost 6 bases and J 7 bases, leaving 21 bases between the germline ends. The CDR3: CASSPAAGGYGEAFF. CDR3 bases: TGTGCCAGCTCCCCGGCGGCGGGGGGCTATGGTGAAGCTTTCTTT.

This clone was observed a handful of times. J is TRBJ2-1 and V is TRBV6-5; 10 bases are a match to TRBD2. The CDR3 spans 14 residues. Trimming took 4 bases from V and 4 from J; bases not matched to a gene: 1. The germline V gene has CDR1 MNHEY and CDR2 SVGAGI. CDR3 residues: CASSLTSGYNEQFF. The CDR3 DNA reads TGTGCCAGCAGTTTGACTAGCGGGTACAATGAGCAGTTCTTC.

This clone was detected only a few times. The chain uses TRBV14 and TRBJ2-3, with D unresolved. This CDR3 has 11 amino acids. Germline V gene lookup returns CDR1 SGHDN and CDR2 FVKESK. Trimming stripped 3 bases from V and 9 bases from J, with 7 bases between. In nucleotides, the CDR3 is TGTGCCAGCAGCCAGAGTCGGACGCAGTATTTT. It is translated as CASSQSRTQYF.

This chain links TRBV18 with TRBJ2-7, with D possibly matching TRBD2 (7 bases). CDR3 length equals 15 residues. Germline CDR1 is KGHSH and CDR2 is LQKENI. V was trimmed by 3 bases and J by 5 bases, leaving 17 bases between them. In DNA form, the CDR3 reads TGTGCCAGCTCACCCCAAGGGGGGGGTGGCCACGAGCAGTACTTC. Protein sequence: CASSPQGGGGHEQYF.

This clone appeared a few times. This CDR3 is also generated by other DNA sequences in the sample. The V and J genes are TRBV29-1 and TRBJ1-2; 8 nucleotides align to TRBD1. Trimming removed 3 bases from V and 3 bases from J; junction bases left unmatched: 12. This CDR3 has 16 residues. Germline values: CDR1 SQVTM, CDR2 ANQGSEA. CDR3 DNA: TGCAGCGTTGAGGCCCCTATGGACAGGGTCGACTATGGCTACACCTTC. It encodes CSVEAPMDRVDYGYTF.